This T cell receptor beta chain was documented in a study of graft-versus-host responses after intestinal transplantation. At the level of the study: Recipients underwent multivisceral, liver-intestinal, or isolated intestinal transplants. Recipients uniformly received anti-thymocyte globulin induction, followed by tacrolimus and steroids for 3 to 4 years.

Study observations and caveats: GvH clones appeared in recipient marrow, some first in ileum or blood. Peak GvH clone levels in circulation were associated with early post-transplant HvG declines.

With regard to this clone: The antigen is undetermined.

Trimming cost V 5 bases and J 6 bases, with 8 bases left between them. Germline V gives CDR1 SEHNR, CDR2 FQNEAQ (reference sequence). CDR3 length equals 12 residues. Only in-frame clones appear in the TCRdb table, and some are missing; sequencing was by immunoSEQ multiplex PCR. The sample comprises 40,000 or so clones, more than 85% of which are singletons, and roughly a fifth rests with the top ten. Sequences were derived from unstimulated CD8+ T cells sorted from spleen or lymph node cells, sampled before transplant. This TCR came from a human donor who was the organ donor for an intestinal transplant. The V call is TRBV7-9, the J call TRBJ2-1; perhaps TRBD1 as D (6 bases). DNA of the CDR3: TGTGCCAGCAGCCGACAGGCCAATGAGCAGTTCTTC. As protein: CASSRQANEQFF.